This entry concerns a single TCR beta chain. What this receptor recognizes is not known. It has no much larger one-base neighbor in the sample; base qualities were not kept. The collaborating institutions used their own protocols to collect whole blood in K2EDTA tubes. Collaborator samples were shipped for TCRbeta analysis as frozen whole blood, isolated PBMCs, or DNA extracted from either sample type. The entry originates in a study of blood T cell repertoires in COVID-19 (TCRdb year 2020). For context, the study as a whole: Samples covering the acute and convalescent phases of COVID-19 were provided by collaborators in the United States, Italy and Spain. The material from the prospective study consisted of cDNA or gDNA derived from T cells, B-cell-depleted T cells, or PBMCs. Deeply sampled blood TCRbeta repertoires from subjects exposed to, actively infected with, or recovered from COVID-19 were included in the dataset. A freely available public database, intended as a resource for researchers studying the immune response to SARS-CoV-2, is where the repertoires were released. The samples were drawn from the first 160 participants of the ongoing ImmuneRACE study and from more than 1,000 subjects provided by 6 global collaborators. The sample metadata nearly always contained a de-identified subject ID, COVID-19 status, age in years and sex. Where available, HLA class I and class II types were obtained from metadata supplied by the sample provider rather than from assay-based typing.

V is cut back by 5 bases and J by 6 bases, with 6 bases in the junction unmatched. Via the germline V gene (reference sequence), CDR1 is LNHDA and CDR2 SQIVND. From the cysteine up to the phenylalanine, the CDR3 has a length of 14 residues. CDR3 DNA is the only sequence kept; it has 42 bases, read in frame from the first base. TCRbeta CDR3 regions were amplified from genomic DNA by means of the immunoSEQ Assay, a bias-controlled multiplex PCR. Processing in the source paper ran as follows. The number of nucleated cells in each sample was estimated from the amplification of reference gene primers within the assay. To quantify the absolute abundance of each unique TCRbeta CDR3 rearrangement, sequence reads were collapsed and filtered. For each sample, productive Simpson clonality was calculated as the square root of Simpson's diversity index across productive rearrangements. This immuneACCESS table, as held by TCRdb, lists in-frame sequences with V and J called but not all clones. Of the missing ones, under half trace to an unresolved V gene in checked studies; the others have no known cause. The V and J calls and the clone size are those of that table, but D and trimming were determined from the DNA. This sample is represented by fewer than 150,000 clones; around nine tenths of them were singletons. Of the sample, 3.5% to 4.5% falls within the top ten clones.

What the authors observed across the whole study: The quantity of clinical and demographic metadata differed by source and by participant and was supplied without curation.

The receptor was derived from a woman between 40 and 55 years old with acute or convalescent COVID-19. The V and J segments used are TRBV19 and TRBJ2-1; 8 bases in between match TRBD2. The sample comprised peripheral blood. CDR3 protein: CASSLSGTSNEQFF. The nucleotide sequence is TGTGCCAGTAGTCTGTCCGGGACTAGCAATGAGCAGTTCTTC.